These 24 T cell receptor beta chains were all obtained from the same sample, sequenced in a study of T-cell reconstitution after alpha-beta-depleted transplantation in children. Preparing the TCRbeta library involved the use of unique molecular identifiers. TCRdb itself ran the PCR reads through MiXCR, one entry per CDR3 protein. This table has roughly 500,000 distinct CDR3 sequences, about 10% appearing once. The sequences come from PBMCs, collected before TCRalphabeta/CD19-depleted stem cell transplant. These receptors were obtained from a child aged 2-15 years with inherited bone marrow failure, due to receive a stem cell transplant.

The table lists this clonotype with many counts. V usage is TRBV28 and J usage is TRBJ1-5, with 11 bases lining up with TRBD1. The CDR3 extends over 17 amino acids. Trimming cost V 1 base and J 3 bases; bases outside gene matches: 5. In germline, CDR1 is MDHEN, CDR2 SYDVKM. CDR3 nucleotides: TGTGCCAGCAGTTTATTCGGACAGGGGGCTAACAATCAGCCCCAGCATTTT. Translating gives CASSLFGQGANNQPQHF.

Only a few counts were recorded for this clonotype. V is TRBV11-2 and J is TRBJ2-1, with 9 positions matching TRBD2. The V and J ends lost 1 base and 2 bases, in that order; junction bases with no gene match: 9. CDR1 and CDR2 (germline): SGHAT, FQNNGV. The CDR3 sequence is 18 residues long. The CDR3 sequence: CASSLVGSGGRAYNEQFF. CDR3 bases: TGTGCCAGCAGCTTAGTCGGGAGCGGCGGGAGGGCCTACAATGAGCAGTTCTTC.

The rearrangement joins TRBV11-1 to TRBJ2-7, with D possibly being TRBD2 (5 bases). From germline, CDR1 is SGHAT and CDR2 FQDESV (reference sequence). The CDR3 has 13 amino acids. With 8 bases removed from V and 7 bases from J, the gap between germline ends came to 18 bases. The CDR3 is CASGGPIEGEQYF. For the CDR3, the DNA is TGTGCCAGCGGCGGGCCTATTGAGGGAGAGCAGTACTTC.

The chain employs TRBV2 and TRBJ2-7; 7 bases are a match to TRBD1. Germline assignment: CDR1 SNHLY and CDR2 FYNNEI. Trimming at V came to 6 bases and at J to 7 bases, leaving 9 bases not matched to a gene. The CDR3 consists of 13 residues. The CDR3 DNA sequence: TGTGCCAGCAGCGCAGACAGGGCGCGGGAGCAGTACTTC. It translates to CASSADRAREQYF.

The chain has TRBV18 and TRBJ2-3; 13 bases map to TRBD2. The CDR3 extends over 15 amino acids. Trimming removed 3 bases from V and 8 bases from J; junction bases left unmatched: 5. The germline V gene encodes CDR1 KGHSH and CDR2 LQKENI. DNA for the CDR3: TGTGCCAGCTCACCCGGACTAGCGGGAGACGTTACGCAGTATTTT. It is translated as CASSPGLAGDVTQYF.

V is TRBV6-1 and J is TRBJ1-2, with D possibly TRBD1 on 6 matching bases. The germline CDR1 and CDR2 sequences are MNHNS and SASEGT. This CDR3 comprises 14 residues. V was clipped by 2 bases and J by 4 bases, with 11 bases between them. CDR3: CASSETTGTYGYTF. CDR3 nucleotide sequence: TGTGCCAGCAGTGAAACAACAGGGACCTATGGCTACACCTTC.

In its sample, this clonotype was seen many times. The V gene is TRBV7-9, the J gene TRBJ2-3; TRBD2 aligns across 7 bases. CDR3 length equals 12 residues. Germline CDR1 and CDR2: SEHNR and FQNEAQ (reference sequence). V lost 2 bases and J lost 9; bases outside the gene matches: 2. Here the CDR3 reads CASSLREATQYF. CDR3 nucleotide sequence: TGTGCCAGCAGCTTACGGGAGGCAACGCAGTATTTT.

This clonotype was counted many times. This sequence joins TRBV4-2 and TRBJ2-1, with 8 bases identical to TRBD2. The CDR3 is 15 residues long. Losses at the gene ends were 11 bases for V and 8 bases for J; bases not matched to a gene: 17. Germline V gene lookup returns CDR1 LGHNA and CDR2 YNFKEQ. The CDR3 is CASSRGGGSFDEQFF. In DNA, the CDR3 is TGTGCCTCTTCCCGGGGGGGCGGGAGCTTCGATGAGCAGTTCTTC.

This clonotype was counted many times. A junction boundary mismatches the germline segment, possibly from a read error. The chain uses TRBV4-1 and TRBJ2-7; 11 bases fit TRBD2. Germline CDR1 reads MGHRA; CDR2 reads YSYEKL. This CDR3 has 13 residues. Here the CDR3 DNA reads TGCGCCAGCAGCCAAGTCCTAGCGGGAGGCCCTCACTTC. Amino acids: CASSQVLAGGPHF.

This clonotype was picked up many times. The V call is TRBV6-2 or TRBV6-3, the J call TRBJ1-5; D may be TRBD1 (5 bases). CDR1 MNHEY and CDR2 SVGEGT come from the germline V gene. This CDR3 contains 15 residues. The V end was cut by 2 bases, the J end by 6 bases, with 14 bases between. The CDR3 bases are TGTGCCAGCAGTTACAATTCAGGGATGATTCAGCCCCAGCATTTT. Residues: CASSYNSGMIQPQHF.

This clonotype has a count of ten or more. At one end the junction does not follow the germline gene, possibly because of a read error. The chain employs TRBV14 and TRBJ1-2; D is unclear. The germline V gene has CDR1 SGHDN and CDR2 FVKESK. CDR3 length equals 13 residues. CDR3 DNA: TGTGCCAGCAGCCAAGATCTATCGGGCAGACCGAACTTC. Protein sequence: CASSQDLSGRPNF.

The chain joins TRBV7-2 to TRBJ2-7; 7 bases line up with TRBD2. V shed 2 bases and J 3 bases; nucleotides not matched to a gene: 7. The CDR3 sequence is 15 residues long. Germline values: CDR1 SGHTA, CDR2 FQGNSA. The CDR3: CASSLKSGGSYEQYF. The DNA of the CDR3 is TGTGCCAGCAGCTTAAAGTCGGGCGGGAGCTACGAGCAGTACTTC.

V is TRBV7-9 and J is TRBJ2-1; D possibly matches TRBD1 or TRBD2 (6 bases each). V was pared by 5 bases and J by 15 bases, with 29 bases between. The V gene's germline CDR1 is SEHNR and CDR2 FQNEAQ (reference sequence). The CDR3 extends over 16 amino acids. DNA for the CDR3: TGTGCCAGCAGCCCTCCTGGGGGGCGGACTTACAATGAGTGGTTCTTC. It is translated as CASSPPGGRTYNEWFF. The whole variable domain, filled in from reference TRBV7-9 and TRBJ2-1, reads DTGVSQNPRHKITKRGQNVTFRCDPISEHNRLYWYRQTLGQGPEFLTYFQNEAQLEKSRLLSDRFSAERPKGSFSTLEIQRTEQGDSAMYLCASSPPGGRTYNEWFFGPGTRLTVL.

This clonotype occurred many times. The chain's CDR3 is CASSQISGSGYEQFF. DNA for the CDR3: TGCGCCAGCAGCCAAATAAGCGGGAGCGGGTATGAGCAGTTCTTC. This chain connects TRBV4-1 to TRBJ2-1; 8 nucleotides align to TRBD2. Trimming cost V 2 bases and J 8 bases; bases outside gene matches: 8. Germline V gives CDR1 MGHRA, CDR2 YSYEKL. The CDR3 sequence is 15 residues long.

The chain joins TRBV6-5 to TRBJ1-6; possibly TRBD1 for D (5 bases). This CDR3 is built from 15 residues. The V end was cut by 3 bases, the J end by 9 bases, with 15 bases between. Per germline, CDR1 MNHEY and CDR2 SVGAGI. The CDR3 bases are TGTGCCAGCAGTTATTCCTGGAATCAGGGTTCACCCCTCCACTTT. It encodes CASSYSWNQGSPLHF.

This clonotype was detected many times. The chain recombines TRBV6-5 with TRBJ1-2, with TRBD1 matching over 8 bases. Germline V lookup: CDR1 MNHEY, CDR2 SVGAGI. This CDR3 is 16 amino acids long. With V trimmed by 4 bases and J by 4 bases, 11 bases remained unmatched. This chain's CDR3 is CASSSGHRGDGYGYTF. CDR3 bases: TGTGCCAGCAGTTCTGGCCACAGGGGGGACGGCTATGGCTACACCTTC.

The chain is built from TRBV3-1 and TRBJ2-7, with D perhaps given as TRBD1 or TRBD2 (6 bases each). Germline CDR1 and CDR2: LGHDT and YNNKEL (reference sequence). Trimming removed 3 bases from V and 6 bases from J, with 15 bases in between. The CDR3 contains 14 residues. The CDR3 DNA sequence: TGTGCCAGCAGCCAGGCCTTACAGGGAGGCGAGCAGTACTTC. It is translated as CASSQALQGGEQYF.

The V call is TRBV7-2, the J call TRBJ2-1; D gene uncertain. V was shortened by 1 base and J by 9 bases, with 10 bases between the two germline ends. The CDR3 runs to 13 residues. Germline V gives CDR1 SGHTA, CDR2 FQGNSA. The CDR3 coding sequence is TGTGCCAGCAGCTTAGTAACCCGGACTGAGCAGTTCTTC. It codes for CASSLVTRTEQFF. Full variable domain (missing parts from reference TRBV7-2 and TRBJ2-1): GAGVSQSPSNKVTEKGKDVELRCDPISGHTALYWYRQSLGQGLEFLIYFQGNSAPDKSGLPSDRFSAERTGGSVSTLTIQRTQQEDSAVYLCASSLVTRTEQFFGPGTRLTVL.

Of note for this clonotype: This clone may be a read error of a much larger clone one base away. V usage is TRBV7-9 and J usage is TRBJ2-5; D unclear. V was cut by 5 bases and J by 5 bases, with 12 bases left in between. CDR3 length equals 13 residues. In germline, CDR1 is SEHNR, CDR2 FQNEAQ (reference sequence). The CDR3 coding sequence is TGTGCCAGCAGCATTACCCTCCAGGAGACCCAGTACTTC. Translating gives CASSITLQETQYF.

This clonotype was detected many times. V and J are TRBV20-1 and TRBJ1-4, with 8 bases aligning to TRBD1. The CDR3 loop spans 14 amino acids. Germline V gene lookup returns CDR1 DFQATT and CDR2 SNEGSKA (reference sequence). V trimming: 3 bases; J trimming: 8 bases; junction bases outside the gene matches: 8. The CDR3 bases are TGCAGTGCTAGGTTCCTGGACAGGGACGAAAAACTGTTTTTT. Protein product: CSARFLDRDEKLFF.

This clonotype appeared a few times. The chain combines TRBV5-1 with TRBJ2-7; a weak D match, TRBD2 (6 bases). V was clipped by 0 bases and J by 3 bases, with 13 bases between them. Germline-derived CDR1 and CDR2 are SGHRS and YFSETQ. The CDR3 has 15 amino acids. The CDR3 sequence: CASSLAWRVGYEQYF. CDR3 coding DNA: TGCGCCAGCAGCTTGGCTTGGAGGGTAGGCTACGAGCAGTACTTC.

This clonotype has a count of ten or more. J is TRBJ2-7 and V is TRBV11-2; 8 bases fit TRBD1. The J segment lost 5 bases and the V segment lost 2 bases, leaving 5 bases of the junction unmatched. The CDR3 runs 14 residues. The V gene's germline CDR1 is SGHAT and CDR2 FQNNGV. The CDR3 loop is CASSLPDRVNEQYF. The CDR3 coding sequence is TGTGCCAGCAGCTTACCGGACAGGGTGAACGAGCAGTACTTC.

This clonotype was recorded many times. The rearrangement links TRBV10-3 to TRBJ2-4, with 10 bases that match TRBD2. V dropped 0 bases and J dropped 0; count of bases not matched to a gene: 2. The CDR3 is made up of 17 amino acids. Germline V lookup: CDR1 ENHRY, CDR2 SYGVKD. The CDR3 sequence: CAISESTSGLAKNIQYF. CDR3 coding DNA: TGTGCCATCAGTGAGTCGACTAGCGGGCTAGCCAAAAACATTCAGTACTTC.

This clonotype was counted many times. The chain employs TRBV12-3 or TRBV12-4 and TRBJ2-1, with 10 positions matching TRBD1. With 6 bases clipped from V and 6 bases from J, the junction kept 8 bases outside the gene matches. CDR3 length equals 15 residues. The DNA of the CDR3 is TGTGCCAGCAGCCTTGGGACAGGGGTACTCAATGAGCAGTTCTTC. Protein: CASSLGTGVLNEQFF.